The rows below give T cell receptor beta chains drawn from one sample of a study of blood T cells in healthy people across ages. TCRdb fed the 5' RACE reads into MiXCR, producing one record per CDR3 protein. The sample holds approximately 1,000,000 distinct CDR3 sequences, around two fifths seen once. The sequencing sample was made of blood. The receptors shown here come from a man between 18 and 35 years old in good health. Each CDR3 is given with its conserved first and last residue.

V	J	CDR3
TRBV6-6	TRBJ1-4	CASSYSSKLNEKLFF
TRBV4-2	TRBJ1-5	CASSATQGSSNQPQHF
TRBV20-1	TRBJ1-1	CSASDAQRGTEAFF
TRBV4-1	TRBJ1-5	CASSQRQNSNQPQHF
TRBV7-3	TRBJ1-1	CASSLRARDTEAFF
TRBV11-2	TRBJ2-1	CASSLGGLETQFF
TRBV12-3/TRBV12-4	TRBJ1-1	CASIPEGSWRNTEAFF
TRBV5-6	TRBJ2-7	CASSATGRYEQYF
TRBV7-9	TRBJ1-4	CASSSTPGGRSGKLFF
TRBV20-1	TRBJ1-2	CSARVQGAEDGYTF
TRBV5-6	TRBJ2-1	CASSGDSGGDYNEQFF
TRBV7-2	TRBJ2-4	CASSLAGASGHNEQYF
TRBV27	TRBJ2-3	CASSLSNPDPTDTQYF
TRBV18	TRBJ2-1	CASSPVGIYNEQFF
TRBV11-2	TRBJ1-1	CASSSPGVLDTEAFF
TRBV21-1	TRBJ1-2	CASSKGRRPWDYGYTF
TRBV21-1	TRBJ2-7	CASSKDGQTLVDEQYF
TRBV4-3	TRBJ1-2	CASSQSPANYGYTF
TRBV10-3	TRBJ1-2	CAISGTGATNYGYTF
TRBV6-5	TRBJ2-3	CASSATGVRTGTQYF
TRBV20-1	TRBJ1-2	CSVQGGRGTYGYTF
TRBV4-3	TRBJ2-1	CASSQELGGRYYNEQFF
TRBV3-1	TRBJ2-7	CASSQPKPGQGISNEQYF
TRBV4-3	TRBJ2-1	CASSQDLSRESYNEQFF
TRBV20-1	TRBJ2-3	CSPLTATADTQYF
TRBV20-1	TRBJ2-1	CSASPDRVDYNEQFF
TRBV9	TRBJ2-3	CASSPLTGENSAFTDTQYF
TRBV5-8	TRBJ2-2	CASRSPGQGRTGELFF
TRBV11-1	TRBJ1-2	CASSFPGMGYTF
TRBV2	TRBJ1-2	CASMDRDGYTF
TRBV29-1	TRBJ2-1	CSESSVSEQFF
TRBV6-1	TRBJ1-6	CASSEERSPLHF
TRBV19	TRBJ2-2	CASSIITGELFF
TRBV20-1	TRBJ1-4	CSANLPGVLTNEKLFF
TRBV20-1	TRBJ2-3	CSARGLYYTDTQYF
TRBV4-2	TRBJ2-1	CASSQDRRGLNEQFF
TRBV6-5	TRBJ2-2	CASKAGTSNTGELFF
TRBV7-2	TRBJ2-5	CASSQGTGNTRSEQYF
TRBV6-1	TRBJ1-5	CASSEAVLNQPQHF
TRBV29-1	.	CSVSTRLTDEQYF
TRBV13	TRBJ2-3	CTSSLEGLGTDTQYF
TRBV4-3	TRBJ2-2	CASSQGPGEGTGELFF
TRBV27	TRBJ2-2	CASSLSRIQEVFF
TRBV2	TRBJ2-1	CASSVQGIGFF
TRBV20-1	TRBJ1-5	CSATDREVYSNQPQHF
TRBV5-1	TRBJ1-3	CASSRTGMAGNTIYF
TRBV9	TRBJ1-2	CASSVARVPHRGANYGYTF
TRBV20-1	TRBJ1-5	CSASWRGAFDQPQHF
TRBV6-1	TRBJ2-5	CASSRRQGMGYQETQYF
TRBV7-2	TRBJ2-1	CASRSFNEQFF
TRBV5-1	TRBJ2-3	CASSFRDPNTDTQYF
TRBV6-5	TRBJ2-1	CASSISRGVANEQFF
TRBV7-2	TRBJ2-7	CASSFLAGGHNEQYF
TRBV29-1	TRBJ2-2	CSVIPTDRSTGELFF